One TCR beta chain is described in this entry. The source of the sample is a study of cytomegalovirus exposure and HLA in healthy donors. PCR involved 60 Vbeta and 13 Jbeta primers. Measured with immunoSEQ multiplex PCR; TCRdb has only the in-frame clones, and not every one. This table holds fewer than 200,000 clones, approximately 11% found once. The CDR3 is made up of 16 amino acids. CDR1 and CDR2 from the germline V gene are SGHDT and YYEEEE. Between the trimmed V and J ends, which lost 2 bases and 0 bases, there was a span of 12 bases. The clonotype originates from a man in his fifties in good health and CMV-seropositive. This chain joins TRBV5-6 and TRBJ2-4; D gene ambiguous. The sequenced material came from PBMCs. The CDR3 is CASSFRQTLAKNIQYF. Written as DNA, the CDR3 is TGTGCCAGCAGCTTCCGGCAGACTCTAGCCAAAAACATTCAGTACTTC.